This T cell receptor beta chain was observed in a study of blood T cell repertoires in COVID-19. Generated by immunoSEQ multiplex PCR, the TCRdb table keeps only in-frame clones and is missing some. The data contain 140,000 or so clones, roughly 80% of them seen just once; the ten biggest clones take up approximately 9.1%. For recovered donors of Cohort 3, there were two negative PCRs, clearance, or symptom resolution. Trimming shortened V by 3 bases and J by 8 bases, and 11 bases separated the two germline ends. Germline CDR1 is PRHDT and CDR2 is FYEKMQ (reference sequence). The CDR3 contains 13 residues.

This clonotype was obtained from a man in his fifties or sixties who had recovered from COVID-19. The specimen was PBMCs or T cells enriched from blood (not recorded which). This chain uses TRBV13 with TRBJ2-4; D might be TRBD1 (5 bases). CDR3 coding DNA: TGTGCCAGCAGCTTGAAGGGGTGGGACATTCAGTACTTC. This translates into CASSLKGWDIQYF.